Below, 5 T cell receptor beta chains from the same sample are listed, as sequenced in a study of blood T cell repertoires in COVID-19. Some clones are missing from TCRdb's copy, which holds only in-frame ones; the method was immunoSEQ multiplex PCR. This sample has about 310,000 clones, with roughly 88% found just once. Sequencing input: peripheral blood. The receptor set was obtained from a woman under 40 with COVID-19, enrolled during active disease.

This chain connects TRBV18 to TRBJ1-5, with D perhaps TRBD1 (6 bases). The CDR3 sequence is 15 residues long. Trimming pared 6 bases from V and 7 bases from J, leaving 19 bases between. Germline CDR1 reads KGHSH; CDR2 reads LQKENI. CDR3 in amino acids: CASSGGRTVGQPQHF. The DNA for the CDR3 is TGTGCCAGCTCGGGGGGGAGGACAGTTGGACAGCCCCAGCATTTT.

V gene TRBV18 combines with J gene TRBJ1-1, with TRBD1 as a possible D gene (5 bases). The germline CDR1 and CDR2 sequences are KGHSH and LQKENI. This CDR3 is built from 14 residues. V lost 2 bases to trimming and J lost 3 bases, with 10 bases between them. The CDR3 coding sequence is TGTGCCAGCTCACCATATGGAGGGGACACTGAAGCTTTCTTT. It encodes CASSPYGGDTEAFF.

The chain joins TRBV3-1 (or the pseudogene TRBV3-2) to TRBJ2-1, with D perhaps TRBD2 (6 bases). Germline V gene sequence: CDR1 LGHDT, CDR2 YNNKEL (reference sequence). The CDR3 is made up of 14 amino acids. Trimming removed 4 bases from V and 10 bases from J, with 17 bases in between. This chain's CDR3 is CASSLRDSPWEQFF. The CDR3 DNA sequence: TGTGCCAGCAGCCTTCGGGACTCTCCCTGGGAGCAGTTCTTC.

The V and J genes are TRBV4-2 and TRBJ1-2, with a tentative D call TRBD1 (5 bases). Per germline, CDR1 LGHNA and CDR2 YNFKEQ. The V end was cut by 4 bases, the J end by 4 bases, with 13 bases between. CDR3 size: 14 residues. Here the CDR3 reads CASSLGSGGYGYTF. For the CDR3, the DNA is TGTGCCAGCAGCCTCGGGTCCGGGGGCTATGGCTACACCTTC.

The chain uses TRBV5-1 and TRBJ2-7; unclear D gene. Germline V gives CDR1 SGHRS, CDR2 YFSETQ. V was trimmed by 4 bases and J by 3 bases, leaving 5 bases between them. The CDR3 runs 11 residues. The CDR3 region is CASSASYEQYF. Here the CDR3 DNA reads TGCGCCAGCAGCGCCAGCTACGAGCAGTACTTC.